Reported below is one T cell receptor (beta chain). Its antigen is not known. The data originate from a study of regulatory T cells. Study conclusions and caveats: In patients, unique TRB V-J pairs were restricted and V/J usage skewed, especially in Tregs. Regulatory T cells from CD3G-deficient patients were less diverse than autologous conventional CD4+ cells and control regulatory cells. Treg repertoire restriction varied and was strongest in the two most severe patients.

Germline lookup yields CDR1 MDHEN and CDR2 SYDVKM. Trimming pared 4 bases from V and 0 bases from J, leaving 7 bases between. This CDR3 comprises 15 residues. The primer mix had 52 TRBV and 13 TRBJ primers. Profiling relied on immunoSEQ multiplex PCR, and the TCRdb table lists in-frame clones only, not all of them. The repertoire holds about 6,100 clones, with approximately 92% as singletons. Patients, 2 to 39 years old, had expanded memory T-cell proportions. CD4+ cells were sorted into CD25-high CD127-low regulatory cells and CD25-low CD127-high conventional cells. The V gene is TRBV28, the J gene TRBJ2-6; D call uncertain. Sequencing was done on a sample of CD4+ Tregs sorted from blood. This sequence was found in a person aged 18-29 years with CD3G deficiency. The CDR3, as DNA: TGTGCCAGCAGTTCAACAGCCTCTGGGGCCAACGTCCTGACTTTC. Encoded protein: CASSSTASGANVLTF. Variable domain in full (rest from reference TRBV28 and TRBJ2-6): DVKVTQSSRYLVKRTGEKVFLECVQDMDHENMFWYRQDPGLGLRLIYFSYDVKMKEKGDIPEGYSVSREKKERFSLILESASTNQTSMYLCASSSTASGANVLTFGAGSRLTVL.